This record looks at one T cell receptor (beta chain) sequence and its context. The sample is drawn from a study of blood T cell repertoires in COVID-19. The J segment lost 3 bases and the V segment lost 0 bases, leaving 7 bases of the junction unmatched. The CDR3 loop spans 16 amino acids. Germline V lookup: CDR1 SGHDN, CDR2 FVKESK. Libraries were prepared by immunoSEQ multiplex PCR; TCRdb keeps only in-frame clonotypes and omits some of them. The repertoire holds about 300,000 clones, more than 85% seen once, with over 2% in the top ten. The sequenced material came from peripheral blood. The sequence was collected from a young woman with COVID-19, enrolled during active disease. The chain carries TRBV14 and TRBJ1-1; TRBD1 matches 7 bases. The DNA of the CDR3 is TGTGCCAGCAGCCAAGATCTTGCCAGGGGGGACACTGAAGCTTTCTTT. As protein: CASSQDLARGDTEAFF.